The next 12 T cell receptor beta chains were all read from a single sample in a study of blood T cell repertoires in COVID-19. Measured with immunoSEQ multiplex PCR; TCRdb has only the in-frame clones, and not every one. In the table there are hundreds of thousands of clones, roughly nine tenths of which are singletons. Input material: PBMCs or T cells enriched from blood (not recorded which). These receptors originate from a woman in her 50s who had been exposed to COVID-19.

The DNA of the CDR3 is TGTGCCATCAGTGACCCCTTCGGACAGGGAGGGTACGAGCAGTACTTC. As protein: CAISDPFGQGGYEQYF. The chain uses TRBV10-3 and TRBJ2-7; weak D call: TRBD1 (8 bases). Trimming took 3 bases from V and 4 from J, leaving 19 bases between them. Germline CDR1 and CDR2: ENHRY and SYGVKD. This CDR3 region has 16 residues.

The genes are TRBV14 and TRBJ2-1, with 7 bases aligning to TRBD2. Looked up from germline, CDR1 is SGHDN and CDR2 is FVKESK. V was clipped by 4 bases and J by 4 bases; unmatched bases: 4. The CDR3 spans 14 residues. The CDR3 loop is CASSREGTYNEQFF. CDR3 in DNA: TGTGCCAGCAGCCGGGAGGGGACGTACAATGAGCAGTTCTTC.

The chain carries TRBV6-1 and TRBJ1-2; 8 nucleotides align to TRBD1. Germline CDR1 and CDR2: MNHNS and SASEGT. The CDR3 covers 18 residues. V dropped 4 bases and J dropped 0; count of bases not matched to a gene: 13. CDR3 in amino acids: CASSANRGDRLANYGYTF. CDR3 nucleotides: TGTGCCAGCAGTGCGAACAGGGGGGACAGGTTAGCTAACTATGGCTACACCTTC.

The chain carries TRBV6-1 and TRBJ1-3, with a tentative D call TRBD1 (6 bases). Germline loops: CDR1 MNHNS, CDR2 SASEGT. This CDR3 spans 18 amino acids. With 2 bases removed from V and 4 bases from J, the gap between germline ends came to 21 bases. The CDR3 nucleotides are TGTGCCAGCAGTGAATCGGAAAGGGGGTGGTATGTGGGAAACACCATATATTTT. It yields the protein CASSESERGWYVGNTIYF.

The CDR3 loop reads CASSRTGEQPQHF. The CDR3 coding sequence is TGTGCCAGCAGCCGGACAGGGGAACAGCCCCAGCATTTT. The rearrangement uses TRBV9 and TRBJ1-5, with 9 bases identical to TRBD1. Trimming at V came to 4 bases and at J to 7 bases, leaving 3 bases not matched to a gene. Germline V CDR1 and CDR2: SGDLS, YYNGEE. The CDR3 has 13 amino acids. Combining the CDR3 with reference TRBV9 and TRBJ1-5 gives the whole variable domain DSGVTQTPKHLITATGQRVTLRCSPRSGDLSVYWYQQSLDQGLQFLIQYYNGEERAKGNILERFSAQQFPDLHSELNLSSLELGDSALYFCASSRTGEQPQHFGDGTRLSIL.

The rearrangement joins TRBV28 to TRBJ1-4, with 10 nucleotides matching TRBD1. This CDR3 has 15 amino acids. The ends lost 5 bases at V and 6 bases at J; junction bases unmatched: 6. Germline-derived CDR1 and CDR2 are MDHEN and SYDVKM. The CDR3 DNA reads TGTGCCAGCAGTGTCCATGGGACAGGGGATGAAAAACTGTTTTTT. As protein: CASSVHGTGDEKLFF. Using reference TRBV28 and TRBJ1-4 for the parts outside the CDR3, the full variable domain is DVKVTQSSRYLVKRTGEKVFLECVQDMDHENMFWYRQDPGLGLRLIYFSYDVKMKEKGDIPEGYSVSREKKERFSLILESASTNQTSMYLCASSVHGTGDEKLFFGSGTQLSVL.

This clone was found once. The chain recombines TRBV19 with TRBJ2-2, with 13 nucleotides matching TRBD2. CDR1 and CDR2 (germline): LNHDA, SQIVND (reference sequence). CDR3 length: 17 amino acids. The V gene end was trimmed by 0 bases and the J gene end by 4 bases; junction bases not matched to a gene: 2. In DNA, the CDR3 is TGTGCCAGTAGTATAGAGGGACTAGCGGGGATCACCGGGGAGCTGTTTTTT. Protein product: CASSIEGLAGITGELFF. The whole variable domain, filled in from reference TRBV19 and TRBJ2-2, reads DGGITQSPKYLFRKEGQNVTLSCEQNLNHDAMYWYRQDPGQGLRLIYYSQIVNDFQKGDIAEGYSVSREKKESFPLTVTSAQKNPTAFYLCASSIEGLAGITGELFFGEGSRLTVL.

In DNA, the CDR3 is TGTGCCAGCTCACCCATAGCTGCGGGGGGGCGCGAGCAGTACTTC. Its protein is CASSPIAAGGREQYF. The V gene is TRBV18, the J gene TRBJ2-7, with 9 bases that match TRBD2. Unmatched junction bases numbered 9, after V lost 3 bases and J lost 6 bases. This CDR3 contains 15 residues. Germline V gene sequence: CDR1 KGHSH, CDR2 LQKENI.

The V call is TRBV19, the J call TRBJ1-1; D possibly corresponds to TRBD1 (6 bases). Germline values: CDR1 LNHDA, CDR2 SQIVND (reference sequence). V gave up 3 bases and J gave up 0 bases, with 14 bases separating them. The CDR3 consists of 16 residues. The CDR3 loop reads CASSMGGALLNTEAFF. The CDR3 coding sequence is TGTGCCAGTAGTATGGGGGGGGCGTTACTGAACACTGAAGCTTTCTTT.

This chain uses TRBV9 with TRBJ1-4; 11 bases are shared with TRBD1. Germline trimming cut 3 bases from V and 5 bases from J; bases unmatched to any gene: 3. CDR1 and CDR2 (germline): SGDLS, YYNGEE. This CDR3 spans 15 amino acids. The DNA of the CDR3 is TGTGCCAGCAGCGCAAGGGACAGGGGGAATGAAAAACTGTTTTTT. The encoded protein is CASSARDRGNEKLFF. Variable domain in full (rest from reference TRBV9 and TRBJ1-4): DSGVTQTPKHLITATGQRVTLRCSPRSGDLSVYWYQQSLDQGLQFLIQYYNGEERAKGNILERFSAQQFPDLHSELNLSSLELGDSALYFCASSARDRGNEKLFFGSGTQLSVL.

The gene calls are TRBV24-1 and TRBJ2-3, with 9 bases lining up with TRBD1. This CDR3 contains 15 residues. CDR1 and CDR2 from the germline V gene are KGHDR and SFDVKD. The V and J ends lost 3 bases and 5 bases, in that order; junction bases with no gene match: 5. The DNA of the CDR3 is TGTGCCACCAGTGATGGACAGGGGTTAGGAGATACGCAGTATTTT. It encodes CATSDGQGLGDTQYF.

This chain connects TRBV3-1 (or the pseudogene TRBV3-2) to TRBJ2-6, with a weak D call TRBD1 (6 bases). V shed 2 bases and J shed 4 bases, with 15 bases lying between them. The germline CDR1 and CDR2 sequences are LGHDT and YNNKEL (reference sequence). The CDR3 spans 17 residues. Written as DNA, the CDR3 is TGTGCCAGCAGCCAATATCTGGGGGCGGCCGGGGCCAACGTCCTGACTTTC. Translation gives CASSQYLGAAGANVLTF.